This paragraph reports one T cell receptor beta chain. The data were taken from a study of blood T cell repertoires in COVID-19. Study at large: Italy, Spain and the United States were the sources of the convalescent and acute COVID-19 samples.

This study enrolled people aged about 18 to 100 from approximately 24 US geographic areas. Researchers sorted participants into cohorts using their self-reported clinical history. As processed by the authors: The assay estimated nucleated cells by amplifying reference gene primers. The assay was immunoSEQ multiplex PCR, and TCRdb's table has in-frame clones only and misses some. Clone size and V and J calls were adopted from that table, with D and trimming inferred from the DNA. The table lists about 210,000 clones, 81% of them singletons. Germline lookup yields CDR1 SGHRS and CDR2 YFSETQ. The CDR3 contains 14 residues. V was clipped by 5 bases and J by 1 base, with 12 bases between them.

The clonotype comes from a woman in her 50s with acute COVID-19. Sequencing was carried out using PBMCs or T cells enriched from blood (not recorded which). This chain uses TRBV5-1 with TRBJ2-5, with D possibly matching TRBD2 (6 bases). CDR3 region: CASREGRPQETQYF. The CDR3 bases are TGCGCCAGCAGGGAGGGGCGGCCCCAAGAGACCCAGTACTTC.